This entry lists 17 T cell receptor beta chains sequenced from one sample in a study of T cell repertoires in cytomegalovirus infection. Using its own MiXCR run on the reads, TCRdb lists one record per CDR3 protein. The repertoire holds a few hundred thousand distinct CDR3 sequences, with approximately 9% as singletons. The specimen sequenced was PBMCs. The receptor set was obtained from a human donor in good health (CMV status not recorded). Some clones in this sample may be carry-over from other donors' samples.

This clonotype was counted ten times or more. The chain uses TRBV19 and TRBJ1-1; the match to TRBD1 covers 8 bases. The CDR3 length is 13 residues. Germline trimming cut 5 bases from V and 5 bases from J; bases unmatched to any gene: 4. From germline, CDR1 is LNHDA and CDR2 SQIVND (reference sequence). The CDR3 region has the DNA TGTGCCAGTAGTCAGACAGGGGTGACTGAAGCTTTCTTT. It codes for CASSQTGVTEAFF. Filled out from reference TRBV19 and TRBJ1-1, the complete variable domain reads DGGITQSPKYLFRKEGQNVTLSCEQNLNHDAMYWYRQDPGQGLRLIYYSQIVNDFQKGDIAEGYSVSREKKESFPLTVTSAQKNPTAFYLCASSQTGVTEAFFGQGTRLTVV.

The rearrangement links TRBV10-3 to TRBJ1-2, with TRBD1 matching 7 bases. Trimming took 6 bases from V and 3 from J; bases not matched to a gene: 7. Germline CDR1 ENHRY, CDR2 SYGVKD. The CDR3 has 14 residues. The CDR3 sequence is CAIRPNRGDYGYTF. The CDR3 DNA sequence: TGTGCCATCAGGCCGAACAGGGGTGACTATGGCTACACCTTC.

This clonotype was counted many times. The chain joins TRBV28 to TRBJ2-5; TRBD2 agrees at 13 bases. V dropped 5 bases and J dropped 2; count of bases not matched to a gene: 11. Per the germline V gene, CDR1 is MDHEN and CDR2 is SYDVKM. The CDR3 runs to 18 residues. The CDR3 DNA reads TGTGCCAGCAGTCCAGGACTAGCGGGGGATCTGGCTCAAGAGACCCAGTACTTC. Amino acid sequence: CASSPGLAGDLAQETQYF.

V gene TRBV23-1 combines with J gene TRBJ1-1, with a possible D match to TRBD1 (5 bases). TRBV23-1 is an ORF for which the function is uncertain. V lost 4 bases to trimming and J lost 3 bases, with 12 bases between them. The CDR3 length is 14 residues. CDR3 protein: CASSLDILDTEAFF. The CDR3 nucleotides are TGCGCCAGCAGTCTGGACATCTTGGACACTGAAGCTTTCTTT.

This clonotype appeared many times. The chain combines TRBV7-6 with TRBJ1-2; 9 nucleotides match TRBD1. The V and J ends lost 4 bases and 6 bases, in that order; junction bases with no gene match: 3. Germline V gives CDR1 SGHVS, CDR2 FNYEAQ. This CDR3 contains 13 residues. CDR3 sequence reads: CASSSRTGDGYTF. The DNA of the CDR3 is TGTGCCAGCAGCTCAAGGACAGGGGATGGCTACACCTTC.

The table lists this clonotype with many counts. V is TRBV7-2 and J is TRBJ2-7; 8 bases agree with TRBD2. CDR3 length equals 15 residues. In germline, CDR1 is SGHTA, CDR2 FQGNSA. Losses at the gene ends were 5 bases for V and 3 bases for J; bases not matched to a gene: 9. The CDR3 protein is CASSPQRTSYYEQYF. DNA for the CDR3: TGTGCCAGCAGCCCACAAAGGACTAGCTACTACGAGCAGTACTTC.

This clonotype was counted at least ten times. Here the CDR3 DNA reads TGTGCCAGCAGCTTAGGTGGGGAGGATGGCTACACCTTC. The encoded protein is CASSLGGEDGYTF. The gene calls are TRBV7-2 and TRBJ1-2; no clear D. CDR3 size: 13 residues. CDR1 SGHTA and CDR2 FQGNSA come from the germline V gene. V lost 1 base and J lost 6, with 9 bases in between.

This clonotype has at least ten counts. The chain links TRBV5-1 to TRBJ1-4; no clear D gene. Germline V CDR1 and CDR2: SGHRS, YFSETQ. Trimming cost V 2 bases and J 8 bases, with 16 bases left between them. The CDR3 covers 15 residues. This CDR3 reads CASSLTVLRTEKLFF. The DNA of the CDR3 is TGCGCCAGCAGCTTAACGGTCCTAAGGACGGAAAAACTGTTTTTT.

This clonotype occurred many times. The chain employs TRBV28 and TRBJ1-6; D ambiguous. The germline V gene has CDR1 MDHEN and CDR2 SYDVKM. Trimming shortened V by 8 bases and J by 0 bases, and 5 bases separated the two germline ends. There are 13 residues in the CDR3. The CDR3 region has the DNA TGTGCCAGCTTGAGCTCCTATAATTCACCCCTCCACTTT. Translating it yields CASLSSYNSPLHF.

This clonotype occurred many times. V gene TRBV7-3 combines with J gene TRBJ1-1; possibly TRBD1 for D (5 bases). The CDR3 runs 13 residues. In germline, CDR1 is SGHTA, CDR2 FQGTGA. V lost 4 bases to trimming and J lost 6 bases, with 12 bases between them. The CDR3 DNA sequence: TGTGCCAGCAGCTGGGACCCAGGTGCTGAAGCTTTCTTT. It codes for CASSWDPGAEAFF.

This chain links TRBV11-2 with TRBJ1-1, with TRBD1 as a possible D gene (5 bases). Germline V gene sequence: CDR1 SGHAT, CDR2 FQNNGV. CDR3 size: 15 residues. The V end was cut by 0 bases, the J end by 4 bases, with 12 bases between. The CDR3 spells CASSLDPGAGTEAFF. In DNA form, the CDR3 reads TGTGCCAGCAGCTTAGATCCCGGGGCAGGCACTGAAGCTTTCTTT.

Many counts were recorded for this clonotype. J is TRBJ1-5 and V is TRBV7-2; TRBD1 is a possible D gene (6 bases). V lost 5 bases and J 7 bases, leaving 18 bases between the germline ends. The CDR3 is 15 amino acids. Germline CDR1 is SGHTA and CDR2 is FQGNSA. The CDR3, as DNA: TGTGCCAGCAGCCCCTTCCCAGGGGTACAGCAGCCCCAGCATTTT. This sequence encodes CASSPFPGVQQPQHF.

This sequence joins TRBV28 and TRBJ1-5, with 7 bases fitting TRBD1. Trimming removed 8 bases from V and 0 bases from J; junction bases left unmatched: 7. From germline, CDR1 is MDHEN and CDR2 SYDVKM. The CDR3 totals 15 residues. CDR3 amino acids: CASGGQLYSNQPQHF. DNA for the CDR3: TGTGCCAGCGGGGGACAGCTGTATAGCAATCAGCCCCAGCATTTT.

This clonotype has a count of ten or more. The gene calls are TRBV7-6 and TRBJ1-3, with 12 bases matching TRBD1. In germline, CDR1 is SGHVS, CDR2 FNYEAQ. V lost 6 bases and J lost 8; bases outside the gene matches: 11. This CDR3 region has 16 residues. CDR3 loop: CASSRPGTGGEDTIYF. CDR3 coding DNA: TGTGCCAGCAGTCGTCCCGGGACAGGGGGCGAGGACACCATATATTTT.

This clonotype was detected only a few times. The chain is built from TRBV30 and TRBJ1-1; no reliable D call. Trimming took off 4 bases at V and 7 bases at J, with 13 bases between the two ends. Germline V gives CDR1 GTSNPN, CDR2 SVGIG (reference sequence). The CDR3 extends over 12 amino acids. The CDR3 sequence is CAWTRTRSEAFF. The CDR3 nucleotides are TGTGCCTGGACTAGAACCAGAAGTGAAGCTTTCTTT.

The V gene is TRBV7-9, the J gene TRBJ1-1; no firm D call. Germline CDR1 and CDR2: SEHNR and FQNEAQ (reference sequence). V was trimmed by 7 bases and J by 4 bases, leaving 16 bases between them. The CDR3 is 14 residues long. CDR3 residues: CASTFRMDSTEAFF. The CDR3 nucleotides are TGTGCCAGCACCTTTCGGATGGATAGCACTGAAGCTTTCTTT. Based on the CDR3 plus reference TRBV7-9 and TRBJ1-1, the full variable domain is DTGVSQNPRHKITKRGQNVTFRCDPISEHNRLYWYRQTLGQGPEFLTYFQNEAQLEKSRLLSDRFSAERPKGSFSTLEIQRTEQGDSAMYLCASTFRMDSTEAFFGQGTRLTVV.

This clonotype is large (0.1 to 1%) in the sample. The V and J genes are TRBV7-9 and TRBJ2-2; weak D call: TRBD1 (5 bases). Trimming shortened V by 7 bases and J by 4 bases, and 10 bases separated the two germline ends. Germline CDR1 and CDR2: SEHNR and FQNEAQ (reference sequence). The CDR3 is 13 amino acids. DNA for the CDR3: TGTGCCAGCAACCCGACAGTCACCGGGGAGCTGTTTTTT. Amino acid sequence: CASNPTVTGELFF.